The 5 T cell receptor beta chains below come from one sample, sequenced in a study of blood T cell repertoires in COVID-19. Some clones are missing from TCRdb's copy, which holds only in-frame ones; the method was immunoSEQ multiplex PCR. The table has around 110,000 clones, 75% to 90% seen once. Sequences were obtained from peripheral blood. These receptors were obtained from a middle-aged man with acute or convalescent COVID-19.

V gene TRBV4-1 combines with J gene TRBJ2-3, with D possibly TRBD1 on 5 matching bases. V dropped 8 bases and J dropped 3 bases, with 9 bases sitting between them. The CDR3 is made up of 12 amino acids. The germline V gene encodes CDR1 MGHRA and CDR2 YSYEKL. The CDR3 nucleotides read TGCGCCAGCGGGTCAGGGACAGATACGCAGTATTTT. Its translation is CASGSGTDTQYF.

The chain has TRBV19 and TRBJ1-1; no firm D call. This CDR3 spans 11 amino acids. Germline CDR1 reads LNHDA; CDR2 reads SQIVND (reference sequence). Trimming stripped 10 bases from V and 1 base from J, with 7 bases between. The CDR3 DNA sequence: TGTGCCACCACTAGGAACACTGAAGCTTTCTTT. The encoded protein is CATTRNTEAFF.

This rearrangement joins TRBV27 to TRBJ2-7; TRBD2 aligns across 11 bases. The CDR3 covers 14 residues. J lost 6 bases, V lost 6 bases, and 7 bases had no gene match. Looked up from germline, CDR1 is MNHEY and CDR2 is SMNVEV (reference sequence). CDR3 nucleotides: TGTGCCAGCAGGACACTAGCGGGAGTTTCCGAGCAGTACTTC. Encoded protein: CASRTLAGVSEQYF.

The CDR3 DNA sequence: TGCGCCAGCAGCTTACAGGGCCCTAGCACAGATACGCAGTATTTT. Protein sequence: CASSLQGPSTDTQYF. The chain has TRBV5-1 and TRBJ2-3; D is possibly TRBD1 (6 bases). CDR3 length: 15 residues. V shed 2 bases and J shed 0 bases, with 10 bases lying between them. Germline V gene lookup returns CDR1 SGHRS and CDR2 YFSETQ.

This clone was found many times. This chain connects TRBV14 to TRBJ2-5; no clear D gene. The V and J ends lost 1 base and 4 bases respectively, with 10 bases between them. The CDR3 sequence is 14 residues long. Germline V gene data show CDR1 as SGHDN and CDR2 as FVKESK. This CDR3 reads CASSQGARSETQYF. In nucleotides, the CDR3 is TGTGCCAGCAGCCAAGGGGCAAGGTCAGAGACCCAGTACTTC.